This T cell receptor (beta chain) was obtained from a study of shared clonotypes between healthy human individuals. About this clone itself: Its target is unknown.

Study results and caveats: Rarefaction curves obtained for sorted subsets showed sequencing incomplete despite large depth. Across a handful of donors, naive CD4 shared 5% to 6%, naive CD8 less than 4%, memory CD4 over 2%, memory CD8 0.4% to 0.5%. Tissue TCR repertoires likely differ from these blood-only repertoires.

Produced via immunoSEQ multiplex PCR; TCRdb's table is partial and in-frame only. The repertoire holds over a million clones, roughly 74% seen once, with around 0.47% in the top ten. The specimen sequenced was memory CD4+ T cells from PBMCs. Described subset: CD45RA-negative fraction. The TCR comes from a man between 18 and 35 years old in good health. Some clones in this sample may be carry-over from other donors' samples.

In DNA form, the CDR3 reads TGTGCCAGCAGTTTGGGTCAGGGCGATGGCTACACCTTC. Amino acid sequence: CASSLGQGDGYTF. The chain joins TRBV6-1 to TRBJ1-2, with D possibly TRBD1 on 5 matching bases. V lost 5 bases, J lost 6 bases, and 13 bases lay in between. The CDR3 extends over 13 amino acids. CDR1 and CDR2 from the germline V gene are MNHNS and SASEGT.